A single sample is the source of the 26 T cell receptor beta chains below, sequenced in a study of blood T cell repertoires in COVID-19. TCRdb keeps only in-frame clones here, not all; method: immunoSEQ multiplex PCR. Of around 180,000 clones detected, 75% to 85% appear once; the ten largest clones hold less than 15%. Sequenced input: peripheral blood. The receptors were sampled from a woman older than 75 with COVID-19, enrolled during active disease.

The chain joins TRBV7-9 to TRBJ1-1; 7 bases match TRBD1. V shed 5 bases, J shed 4 bases, and the junction held 13 bases outside the gene matches. Per the germline V gene, CDR1 is SEHNR and CDR2 is FQNEAQ (reference sequence). The CDR3 is 16 residues long. The CDR3 DNA is TGTGCCAGCAGCCCGGGACAGCTGGAAATGGGCACTGAAGCTTTCTTT. The encoded protein is CASSPGQLEMGTEAFF.

The rearrangement joins TRBV7-3 to TRBJ1-5; the match to TRBD1 covers 7 bases. The V gene end was trimmed by 0 bases and the J gene end by 4 bases; junction bases not matched to a gene: 6. The germline V gene has CDR1 SGHTA and CDR2 FQGTGA. This CDR3 region has 16 residues. CDR3 residues: CASSLTPGQINQPQHF. CDR3 in DNA: TGTGCCAGCAGCTTAACCCCGGGACAGATAAATCAGCCCCAGCATTTT.

This clone appeared a single time. The CDR3 loop is CASSLQAGQGNSPLHF. CDR3 in DNA: TGCGCCAGCAGCTTACAAGCGGGACAGGGCAATTCACCCCTCCACTTT. The chain carries TRBV5-1 and TRBJ1-6, with 9 bases identical to TRBD1. V lost 2 bases and J lost 7; bases outside the gene matches: 7. CDR3 size: 16 residues. Germline lookup yields CDR1 SGHRS and CDR2 YFSETQ.

V is TRBV6-2 or TRBV6-3 and J is TRBJ1-1; perhaps TRBD1 as D (5 bases). The CDR3 extends over 17 amino acids. Trimming stripped 0 bases from V and 1 base from J, with 15 bases between. The germline V gene encodes CDR1 MNHEY and CDR2 SVGEGT. The CDR3 DNA reads as TGTGCCAGCAGTTACTCGACTTGGGGCCAGTGGAACACTGAAGCTTTCTTT. It is translated as CASSYSTWGQWNTEAFF.

The J gene is TRBJ2-5, the V gene TRBV11-2; 7 nucleotides line up with TRBD1. Trimming cost V 1 base and J 2 bases; bases outside gene matches: 4. The V gene's germline CDR1 is SGHAT and CDR2 FQNNGV. CDR3 size: 15 residues. The CDR3 region is CASSLGGRGQETQYF. CDR3 bases: TGTGCCAGCAGCTTAGGCGGCAGGGGGCAAGAGACCCAGTACTTC.

The chain carries TRBV27 and TRBJ2-5; weak D call: TRBD1 (6 bases). CDR1 and CDR2 from the germline V gene are MNHEY and SMNVEV (reference sequence). CDR3 length: 14 amino acids. V gave up 5 bases and J gave up 0 bases, with 10 bases separating them. Here the CDR3 reads CASSPNRDQETQYF. The CDR3 DNA sequence: TGTGCCAGCAGTCCAAACAGGGACCAAGAGACCCAGTACTTC.

V gene TRBV7-9 combines with J gene TRBJ2-1; weak D call: TRBD1 (7 bases). V dropped 8 bases and J dropped 9 bases, with 29 bases sitting between them. CDR1 SEHNR and CDR2 FQNEAQ come from the germline V gene (reference sequence). The CDR3 loop spans 17 amino acids. The CDR3 DNA sequence: TGTGCCAGCCAAATCCCCCGCAGACAGGGAGGTCGGCCTGAGCAGTTCTTC. As protein: CASQIPRRQGGRPEQFF.

The CDR3 is CATVDRTGHYGYTF. As DNA, the CDR3 is TGTGCCACCGTAGACAGGACAGGGCACTATGGCTACACCTTC. The chain is built from TRBV6-5 and TRBJ1-2, with TRBD1 matching 8 bases. V shed 10 bases, J shed 3 bases, and the junction held 10 bases outside the gene matches. CDR1 MNHEY and CDR2 SVGAGI come from the germline V gene. There are 14 residues in the CDR3.

The chain joins TRBV19 to TRBJ2-7; 8 bases agree with TRBD2. The CDR3 contains 14 residues. Losses at the gene ends were 5 bases for V and 6 bases for J; bases not matched to a gene: 9. CDR1 and CDR2 from the germline V gene are LNHDA and SQIVND (reference sequence). CDR3 sequence: CASSFSGTTAEQYF. The CDR3 bases are TGTGCCAGTAGTTTTAGCGGGACCACCGCCGAGCAGTACTTC.

The chain combines TRBV19 with TRBJ2-7; weak D call: TRBD1 (5 bases). This CDR3 has 14 amino acids. Germline V gives CDR1 LNHDA, CDR2 SQIVND (reference sequence). Trimming took 2 bases from V and 4 from J, leaving 12 bases between them. CDR3 DNA: TGTGCCAGTAGTATACAGGGTAGGTCTTACGAGCAGTACTTC. Amino acids: CASSIQGRSYEQYF. Using reference TRBV19 and TRBJ2-7 for the parts outside the CDR3, the full variable domain is DGGITQSPKYLFRKEGQNVTLSCEQNLNHDAMYWYRQDPGQGLRLIYYSQIVNDFQKGDIAEGYSVSREKKESFPLTVTSAQKNPTAFYLCASSIQGRSYEQYFGPGTRLTVT.

In its sample, this clone was seen a few times. The chain recombines TRBV4-2 with TRBJ2-7; D might be TRBD1 (7 bases). The CDR3 runs 14 residues. V shed 4 bases and J shed 2 bases, with 12 bases lying between them. Germline V lookup: CDR1 LGHNA, CDR2 YNFKEQ. In DNA form, the CDR3 reads TGTGCCAGCAGCCCGGAGGGGGCCGCCTACGAGCAGTACTTC. Translating it yields CASSPEGAAYEQYF.

The chain recombines TRBV10-3 with TRBJ2-7; tentatively, D is TRBD1 (6 bases). V was cut by 4 bases and J by 0 bases, with 10 bases left in between. This CDR3 spans 14 amino acids. From germline, CDR1 is ENHRY and CDR2 SYGVKD. The CDR3 DNA reads as TGTGCCATCAGTGCATACAGGGACTCCTACGAGCAGTACTTC. This codes for CAISAYRDSYEQYF.

V usage is TRBV27 and J usage is TRBJ2-1, with 7 bases lining up with TRBD1. Germline V gives CDR1 MNHEY, CDR2 SMNVEV (reference sequence). The CDR3 covers 13 residues. After removal of 6 bases from V and 5 bases from J, the junction contained 4 bases not matched to a gene. In DNA form, the CDR3 reads TGTGCCAGCAGCCTTACAGGGGACAATGAGCAGTTCTTC. Its protein product is CASSLTGDNEQFF.

J is TRBJ1-1 and V is TRBV19, with TRBD1 as a possible D gene (6 bases). The CDR3 has 14 amino acids. Trimming shortened V by 5 bases and J by 0 bases, and 10 bases separated the two germline ends. The germline V gene encodes CDR1 LNHDA and CDR2 SQIVND (reference sequence). CDR3: CASSLDRLNTEAFF. The CDR3 DNA follows: TGTGCCAGTAGTTTGGACAGACTGAACACTGAAGCTTTCTTT.

The chain carries TRBV6-5 and TRBJ2-7; D might be TRBD1 (6 bases). This CDR3 comprises 15 residues. Germline CDR1 and CDR2: MNHEY and SVGAGI. V was clipped by 0 bases and J by 6 bases, with 15 bases between them. The CDR3 protein is CASSYSKQGSAEQYF. CDR3 DNA sequence: TGTGCCAGCAGTTACTCGAAACAGGGATCCGCCGAGCAGTACTTC.

This clone has just a few counts. Sequence at one end of the junction differs from germline and may be a read error. The chain joins TRBV19 to TRBJ2-7; TRBD1 aligns across 11 bases. The CDR3 runs 13 residues. Germline CDR1 LNHDA, CDR2 SQIVND (reference sequence). This chain's CDR3 is CASSPRDRGKFNF. CDR3 bases: TGTGCCAGTAGTCCCCGGGACAGGGGGAAGTTTAACTTC.

The chain joins TRBV7-3 to TRBJ2-1; a possible D gene is TRBD2 (5 bases). V lost 5 bases and J 9 bases, leaving 14 bases between the germline ends. The CDR3 has 13 amino acids. Per the germline V gene, CDR1 is SGHTA and CDR2 is FQGTGA. The CDR3: CASSLEGSAEQFF. The CDR3 DNA follows: TGTGCCAGCAGCCTAGAGGGCTCTGCTGAGCAGTTCTTC. Complete variable domain (other parts from reference TRBV7-3 and TRBJ2-1): GAGVSQTPSNKVTEKGKYVELRCDPISGHTALYWYRQSLGQGPEFLIYFQGTGAADDSGLPNDRFFAVRPEGSVSTLKIQRTERGDSAVYLCASSLEGSAEQFFGPGTRLTVL.

This chain joins TRBV30 and TRBJ1-6, with 7 bases identical to TRBD1. The J segment lost 6 bases and the V segment lost 1 base, leaving 6 bases of the junction unmatched. The germline V gene has CDR1 GTSNPN and CDR2 SVGIG (reference sequence). This CDR3 comprises 15 residues. The CDR3 spells CAWSGLQGTNSPLHF. CDR3 nucleotides: TGTGCCTGGAGTGGATTACAGGGGACTAATTCACCCCTCCACTTT.

This clone was seen a single time. J is TRBJ2-1 and V is TRBV19, with TRBD2 matching 11 bases. The CDR3 is 14 amino acids. The germline gives CDR1 LNHDA, CDR2 SQIVND (reference sequence). V lost 3 bases and J lost 7; bases outside the gene matches: 2. The CDR3 reads CASSIRLAGNEQFF. DNA for the CDR3: TGTGCCAGTAGTATCCGACTAGCGGGGAATGAGCAGTTCTTC.

V and J are TRBV3-1 (or the pseudogene TRBV3-2) and TRBJ1-1; D remains unclear. Germline values: CDR1 LGHDT, CDR2 YNNKEL (reference sequence). The ends were cut back, 1 base at V and 8 bases at J, with 5 bases in the middle. The CDR3 loop spans 11 amino acids. DNA of the CDR3: TGTGCCAGCAGCCAAGCGGGGGAAGCTTTCTTT. Protein sequence: CASSQAGEAFF.

The chain uses TRBV4-3 and TRBJ1-1; 7 nucleotides line up with TRBD1. J gave up 5 bases and V 3 bases, and 6 bases lay outside the gene matches. From germline, CDR1 is LGHNA and CDR2 YSLEER. The CDR3 totals 14 residues. CDR3 coding DNA: TGCGCCAGCAGCCAGGTCAGGGGGAAAACTGAAGCTTTCTTT. Protein: CASSQVRGKTEAFF.

The chain employs TRBV19 and TRBJ1-1; possible D gene TRBD1, 5 bases. CDR1 is LNHDA, CDR2 SQIVND, per germline (reference sequence). V dropped 5 bases and J dropped 5 bases, with 15 bases sitting between them. The CDR3 covers 14 residues. DNA of the CDR3: TGTGCCAGTAGTCCTCGAGGGGAGGATACTGAAGCTTTCTTT. Its protein product is CASSPRGEDTEAFF.

This clone was seen only once. This chain links TRBV7-9 with TRBJ2-7; 7 nucleotides align to TRBD2. The CDR3 covers 14 residues. After removal of 6 bases from V and 3 bases from J, the junction contained 8 bases not matched to a gene. CDR1 SEHNR and CDR2 FQNEAQ come from the germline V gene (reference sequence). This chain's CDR3 is CASSGLVKDYEQYF. CDR3 in DNA: TGTGCCAGCAGTGGACTAGTGAAGGACTACGAGCAGTACTTC. Using reference TRBV7-9 and TRBJ2-7 for the parts outside the CDR3, the full variable domain is DTGVSQNPRHKITKRGQNVTFRCDPISEHNRLYWYRQTLGQGPEFLTYFQNEAQLEKSRLLSDRFSAERPKGSFSTLEIQRTEQGDSAMYLCASSGLVKDYEQYFGPGTRLTVT.

This chain links TRBV5-1 with TRBJ2-1, with 14 bases fitting TRBD2. V dropped 0 bases and J dropped 9; count of bases not matched to a gene: 11. This CDR3 is 18 amino acids long. The V gene's germline CDR1 is SGHRS and CDR2 YFSETQ. CDR3 amino acids: CASSLVPRLAGGMAEQFF. Written as DNA, the CDR3 is TGCGCCAGCAGCTTGGTACCTAGACTAGCGGGGGGGATGGCTGAGCAGTTCTTC.

This clone was seen more than once but under ten times. The V gene is TRBV5-1, the J gene TRBJ2-5; 10 bases fit TRBD1. From germline, CDR1 is SGHRS and CDR2 YFSETQ. J was trimmed by 1 base and V by 4 bases; bases with no gene match: 7. The CDR3 covers 16 residues. Here the CDR3 reads CASSESDRGPQETQYF. CDR3 sequence (DNA): TGCGCCAGCAGCGAAAGCGACAGGGGGCCCCAAGAGACCCAGTACTTC.

There are a few counts of this clone. The chain is built from TRBV6-5 and TRBJ2-2; 8 bases align to TRBD2. Germline V lookup: CDR1 MNHEY, CDR2 SVGAGI. J was trimmed by 6 bases and V by 2 bases; bases with no gene match: 8. This CDR3 region has 16 residues. The CDR3 loop reads CASSYRGTSIPGELFF. The DNA for the CDR3 is TGTGCCAGCAGTTACCGAGGGACTAGTATCCCCGGGGAGCTGTTTTTT.